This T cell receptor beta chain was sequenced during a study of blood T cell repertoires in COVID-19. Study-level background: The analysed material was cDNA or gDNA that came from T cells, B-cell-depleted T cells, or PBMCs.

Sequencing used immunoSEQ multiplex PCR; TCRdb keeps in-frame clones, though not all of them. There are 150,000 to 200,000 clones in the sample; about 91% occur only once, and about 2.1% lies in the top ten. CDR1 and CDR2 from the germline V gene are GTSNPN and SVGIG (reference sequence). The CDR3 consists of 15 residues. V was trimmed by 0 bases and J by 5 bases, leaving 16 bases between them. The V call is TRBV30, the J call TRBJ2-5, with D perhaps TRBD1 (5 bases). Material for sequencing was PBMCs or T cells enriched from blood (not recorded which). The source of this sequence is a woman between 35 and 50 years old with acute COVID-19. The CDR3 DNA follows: TGTGCCTGGAGTGTATTGAGAAGGGGCCGGGAGACCCAGTACTTC. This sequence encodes CAWSVLRRGRETQYF.